A selection of T cell receptor beta chains follows, all from one sample in a study of blood T cell repertoires in COVID-19. Sequencing used immunoSEQ multiplex PCR; TCRdb keeps in-frame clones, though not all of them. The repertoire holds around 200,000 clones, with 70% to 90% as singletons. The sequencing input was PBMCs or T cells enriched from blood (not recorded which). The receptor set was obtained from a man younger than 45 who had recovered from COVID-19. The CDR3 runs from the conserved cysteine through the conserved F or W. The D gene is left open where the match is weak. The size of a clone is reported for some rows only, either as once, few or many, or as a class for expanded clones.

D gene	clone size	V gene	J gene	CDR3 protein	CDR3 DNA
TRBD1	-	TRBV27	TRBJ2-7	CASSYAGGPYEQYF	TGTGCCAGCAGTTACGCAGGGGGCCCATACGAGCAGTACTTC
-	-	TRBV18	TRBJ2-3	CASSPPSLPTQYF	TGTGCCAGCTCACCACCGAGCCTCCCTACGCAGTATTTT
-	-	TRBV5-4	TRBJ2-7	CASSPGLTYEQYF	TGTGCCAGCAGCCCTGGACTTACTTACGAGCAGTACTTC
TRBD1	-	TRBV6-5	TRBJ2-7	CASSPGGAPSYEQYF	TGTGCCAGCAGCCCAGGGGGCGCCCCCTCCTACGAGCAGTACTTC
TRBD2	-	TRBV6-5	TRBJ2-3	CASSYSLAGGGDTQYF	TGTGCCAGCAGTTACTCGCTTGCGGGAGGGGGAGATACGCAGTATTTT
TRBD1	few	TRBV4-1	TRBJ2-3	CASSQPTGHTQYF	TGCGCCAGCAGCCAACCGACAGGGCATACGCAGTATTTT
TRBD1	-	TRBV5-5	TRBJ1-5	CASSLGGTDNQPQHF	TGTGCCAGCAGCTTGGGGGGGACAGACAATCAGCCCCAGCATTTT
-	-	TRBV12-3/TRBV12-4	TRBJ1-2	CASSTDTNYGYTF	TGTGCCAGCAGTACGGACACTAACTATGGCTACACCTTC
-	-	TRBV5-6	TRBJ1-2	CASRLQPNYGYTF	TGTGCCAGCAGATTACAGCCTAACTATGGCTACACCTTC
TRBD2	-	TRBV19	TRBJ2-5	CASSIEGGETQYF	TGTGCCAGTAGTATAGAGGGAGGGGAGACCCAGTACTTC
-	-	TRBV5-8	TRBJ1-2	CASSFQGHYGYTF	TGTGCCAGCAGCTTCCAGGGGCACTATGGCTACACCTTC
-	few	TRBV4-2	TRBJ1-6	CASSQVREVSPLHF	TGTGCCAGCAGCCAAGTGAGGGAGGTTTCACCCCTCCACTTT
-	-	TRBV19	TRBJ1-4	CASSIGWTAYATNEKLFF	TGTGCCAGTAGTATCGGTTGGACAGCGTATGCAACTAATGAAAAACTGTTTTTT
-	-	TRBV5-6	TRBJ2-3	CASSSGRDTQYF	TGTGCCAGCAGCTCGGGTAGGGATACGCAGTATTTT
-	-	TRBV7-2	TRBJ1-5	CASNNWGAGQPQHF	TGTGCCAGCAATAACTGGGGCGCAGGCCAGCCCCAGCATTTT
-	-	TRBV2	TRBJ1-5	CASSEDSLSPQHF	TGTGCCAGCAGTGAAGACAGCCTGAGTCCCCAGCATTTT
-	-	TRBV7-9	TRBJ1-1	CASSLQTGNTEAFF	TGTGCCAGCAGCCTTCAGACAGGGAACACTGAAGCTTTCTTT
-	once	TRBV11-2	TRBJ2-1	CASSLNGGQRVF	TGTGCCAGCAGCTTAAACGGCGGACAACGGGTCTTC
TRBD1	-	TRBV15	TRBJ1-6	CATSRWDSNNSPLHF	TGTGCCACCAGCAGATGGGACAGCAATAATTCACCCCTCCACTTT
-	few	TRBV29-1	TRBJ1-1	CSVGGHLTEAFF	TGCAGCGTTGGTGGGCATCTCACTGAAGCTTTCTTT
TRBD1	-	TRBV19	TRBJ1-1	CASSMGQANTEAFF	TGTGCCAGTAGTATGGGACAGGCGAACACTGAAGCTTTCTTT
-	-	TRBV30	TRBJ1-4	CAWSVPPGTNEKLFF	TGTGCCTGGAGTGTACCCCCAGGGACTAATGAAAAACTGTTTTTT
-	-	TRBV3-1/TRBV3-2	TRBJ1-2	CASSQEARGVGYTF	TGTGCCAGCAGCCAAGAAGCTCGCGGGGTTGGCTACACCTTC
TRBD2	-	TRBV6-1	TRBJ2-2	CASSELAGVHTGELFF	TGTGCCAGCAGTGAATTGGCGGGAGTTCACACCGGGGAGCTGTTTTTT
TRBD1	-	TRBV4-3	TRBJ2-7	CASSQDRDSSYEQYF	TGCGCCAGCAGCCAAGACCGGGACAGTTCCTACGAGCAGTACTTC
-	-	TRBV15	TRBJ2-7	CATSRDHRGRPYEQYF	TGTGCCACCAGCAGAGATCATCGGGGAAGACCCTACGAGCAGTACTTC
-	once	TRBV6-5	TRBJ2-7	CASSSSGVPLYEQYF	TGTGCCAGCAGTTCCTCAGGGGTTCCCCTCTACGAGCAGTACTTC
-	-	TRBV9	TRBJ2-5	CASATGSETQYF	TGTGCCAGCGCTACAGGGTCGGAGACCCAGTACTTC
-	once	TRBV19	TRBJ2-1	CASSPTPHTKGRNNEQFF	TGTGCCAGTAGTCCAACCCCACACACCAAGGGGCGGAACAATGAGCAGTTCTTC
TRBD2	-	TRBV4-1	TRBJ2-7	CASSPKFGGEQYF	TGCGCCAGCAGCCCCAAGTTCGGGGGGGAGCAGTACTTC
-	-	TRBV7-9	TRBJ2-5	CASSLVWDSQETQYF	TGTGCCAGCAGCTTAGTTTGGGACTCTCAAGAGACCCAGTACTTC
-	once	TRBV11-1	TRBJ2-5	CASSLFRGFETQYF	TGTGCCAGCAGCTTATTTCGGGGATTTGAGACCCAGTACTTC
-	-	TRBV5-4	TRBJ1-1	CASSPGLNTEAFF	TGTGCCAGCAGCCCAGGGTTGAACACTGAAGCTTTCTTT
-	-	TRBV30	TRBJ2-7	CALQVHQAIEQYF	TGTGCCTTACAGGTCCACCAAGCAATCGAGCAGTACTTC
-	once	TRBV7-2	TRBJ2-7	CASSLGGMPYEQYF	TGTGCCAGCAGCTTAGGCGGCATGCCCTACGAGCAGTACTTC
-	once	TRBV2	TRBJ2-1	CASSLQDNEQFF	TGTGCCAGCAGTCTGCAGGACAATGAGCAGTTCTTC
TRBD1	-	TRBV2	TRBJ1-5	CASSLGQLSNQPQHF	TGTGCCAGCAGTTTGGGACAGTTAAGCAATCAGCCCCAGCATTTT
TRBD1	-	TRBV2	TRBJ1-2	CASRLGQGNGYTF	TGTGCCAGCAGGCTAGGACAGGGAAATGGCTACACCTTC
-	-	TRBV4-1	TRBJ1-2	CASSQDSGKGIYGYTF	TGCGCCAGCAGCCAAGATTCAGGGAAAGGGATCTATGGCTACACCTTC
TRBD2	many	TRBV6-1	TRBJ2-1	CASSEGTSGGNEQFF	TGTGCCAGCAGTGAAGGGACTAGCGGGGGAAATGAGCAGTTCTTC
-	-	TRBV12-3/TRBV12-4	TRBJ2-5	CATSQGQTQYF	TGTGCCACCTCACAGGGACAGACCCAGTACTTC
-	-	TRBV11-2	TRBJ1-2	CASGFYRDGYTF	TGTGCCAGCGGATTTTACAGGGATGGCTACACCTTC
-	-	TRBV28	TRBJ2-1	CASSLSAGRPDEQFF	TGTGCCAGCAGTTTATCGGCGGGACGCCCCGATGAGCAGTTCTTC
TRBD2	once	TRBV10-3	TRBJ2-2	CAISQLAGETGELFF	TGTGCCATCAGCCAACTAGCGGGAGAGACCGGGGAGCTGTTTTTT
-	-	TRBV11-2	TRBJ2-3	CASSVYRADTQYF	TGTGCCAGCAGCGTGTACAGGGCAGATACGCAGTATTTT
-	-	TRBV6-2/TRBV6-3	TRBJ1-5	CASSYDINQPQHF	TGTGCCAGCAGTTACGACATCAATCAGCCCCAGCATTTT
-	-	TRBV4-3	TRBJ1-1	CASSPHRDIMNTEAFF	TGCGCCAGCAGCCCCCACCGGGACATCATGAACACTGAAGCTTTCTTT
-	-	TRBV7-2	TRBJ2-5	CASSLSAGGETQYF	TGTGCCAGCAGCTTATCAGCGGGTGGAGAGACCCAGTACTTC
TRBD1	-	TRBV11-2	TRBJ1-6	CASSRTGVSSYNSPLHF	TGTGCCAGCAGCCGGACAGGGGTGAGCTCCTATAATTCACCCCTCCACTTT